The 20 T cell receptor beta chains below all came from one sample that was sequenced in a study of regulatory T cells in long-lasting Graves disease. With iRepertoire HTBI primers and Arm-PCR of CDR3 regions, TCR beta libraries were built. Each CDR3 protein is one row after TCRdb ran MiXCR on the multiplex PCR reads. The data show a few hundred thousand distinct CDR3 sequences, approximately 25% seen once. The time point was: persistent/refractory GD, antithyroid drugs over 5 years with positive TRAb. Isolated PBMC RNA provided the starting material for the TCR library. The source was peripheral blood mononuclear cells (PBMCs), collected when the disease was refractory, from a patient treated with antithyroid drugs. The source is a woman between 40 and 55 years old with Graves disease.

Only a few counts were recorded for this clonotype. The rearrangement joins TRBV11-2 to TRBJ2-1; 7 bases are a match to TRBD2. Germline V lookup: CDR1 SGHAT, CDR2 FQNNGV. The CDR3 sequence is 12 residues long. Trimming at V came to 4 bases and at J to 8 bases, leaving 2 bases not matched to a gene. The CDR3 coding sequence is TGTGCCAGCAGCTGGACTAGTCATGAGCAGTTCTTC. Amino acids: CASSWTSHEQFF. Complete variable domain (other parts from reference TRBV11-2 and TRBJ2-1): EAGVAQSPRYKIIEKRQSVAFWCNPISGHATLYWYQQILGQGPKLLIQFQNNGVVDDSQLPKDRFSAERLKGVDSTLKIQPAKLEDSAVYLCASSWTSHEQFFGPGTRLTVL.

V is TRBV28 and J is TRBJ2-1, with 10 nucleotides matching TRBD1. The trim removed 6 bases at V and 16 bases at J, leaving 12 bases unmatched. The CDR3 is 13 amino acids. The germline gives CDR1 MDHEN, CDR2 SYDVKM. CDR3 bases: TGTGCCAGCAGCAAGACAGGGGGCGCAGGTTACTTCTTC. Amino acid sequence: CASSKTGGAGYFF.

This rearrangement joins TRBV9 to TRBJ2-5; no firm D call. Germline loops: CDR1 SGDLS, CDR2 YYNGEE. Trimming left V 3 bases short and J 8 bases short, with 11 bases between. This CDR3 is 12 amino acids long. CDR3 sequence: CASSASIGTQYF. CDR3 in DNA: TGTGCCAGCAGCGCATCAATAGGAACCCAGTACTTC. Filled out from reference TRBV9 and TRBJ2-5, the complete variable domain reads DSGVTQTPKHLITATGQRVTLRCSPRSGDLSVYWYQQSLDQGLQFLIQYYNGEERAKGNILERFSAQQFPDLHSELNLSSLELGDSALYFCASSASIGTQYFGPGTRLLVL.

The CDR3 sequence is CASSSGISSSYNEQFF. CDR3 sequence (DNA): TGTGCCAGCAGCTCCGGGATCTCGAGCTCCTACAATGAGCAGTTCTTC. The chain couples TRBV11-2 to TRBJ2-1; weak D call: TRBD2 (5 bases). CDR3 length: 16 residues. CDR1 is SGHAT, CDR2 FQNNGV, per germline. V was clipped by 4 bases and J by 0 bases, with 13 bases between them.

This chain joins TRBV19 and TRBJ2-3; TRBD1 matches 7 bases. This CDR3 contains 15 residues. In germline, CDR1 is LNHDA, CDR2 SQIVND (reference sequence). V was clipped by 5 bases and J by 0 bases; unmatched bases: 5. The CDR3 spells CASSPGQSSTDTQYF. CDR3 bases: TGTGCCAGTAGTCCGGGACAGTCTAGCACAGATACGCAGTATTTT.

This clonotype was detected many times. The chain employs TRBV2 and TRBJ1-6, with D unclear. The CDR3 is 13 residues long. Germline CDR1 reads SNHLY; CDR2 reads FYNNEI. Trimming shortened V by 3 bases and J by 8 bases, and 8 bases separated the two germline ends. CDR3 nucleotides: TGTGCCAGCAGTGAGCGGGTTGATTCACCCCTCCACTTT. Protein product: CASSERVDSPLHF. The full variable domain, with the rest looked up from reference TRBV2 and TRBJ1-6, is EPEVTQTPSHQVTQMGQEVILRCVPISNHLYFYWYRQILGQKVEFLVSFYNNEISEKSEIFDDQFSVERPDGSNFTLKIRSTKLEDSAMYFCASSERVDSPLHFGNGTRLTVT.

The genes are TRBV29-1 and TRBJ2-2, with 8 bases fitting TRBD1. Germline CDR1 and CDR2: SQVTM and ANQGSEA. Trimming at V came to 1 base and at J to 4 bases, leaving 5 bases not matched to a gene. There are 15 residues in the CDR3. CDR3 residues: CSVEGQGPGTGELFF. The CDR3 nucleotides read TGCAGCGTTGAAGGACAGGGGCCCGGCACCGGGGAGCTGTTTTTT.

In regard to this clonotype: With only one base between it and a far larger clone, this is likely a read error. This chain connects TRBV7-2 to TRBJ1-3; D is perhaps TRBD1 (5 bases). This CDR3 contains 17 residues. From germline, CDR1 is SGHTA and CDR2 FQGNSA. CDR3 bases: TGTGCCAGCAGCTTAGCCGGGGCCGCCGGGTCTGGAGACACCATATATTTT. It specifies CASSLAGAAGSGDTIYF.

Of note for this clonotype: A much larger clonotype is one base distant, so this may be a read error. This chain links TRBV28 with TRBJ1-5; D unclear. This CDR3 spans 15 amino acids. Looked up from germline, CDR1 is MDHEN and CDR2 is SYDVKM. CDR3 DNA sequence: TGTGCCAGCAGTTTAGAACAGCCGGACTATCAGCCCAAGCATTTT. Its protein product is CASSLEQPDYQPKHF.

The chain joins TRBV3-1 to TRBJ2-5, with 7 bases identical to TRBD1. V was clipped by 4 bases and J by 5 bases; unmatched bases: 13. Germline V gene data show CDR1 as LGHDT and CDR2 as YNNKEL (reference sequence). The length of the CDR3 is 16 residues. The CDR3 protein is CASSLYPRDSGETQYF. The DNA of the CDR3 is TGTGCCAGCAGCCTATACCCCCGGGACAGTGGGGAGACCCAGTACTTC.

This rearrangement joins TRBV20-1 to TRBJ2-5, with 9 bases matching TRBD2. Near its end, the DNA agrees better with TRBJ2-7, so the J call may be wrong. This CDR3 region has 12 residues. Germline V CDR1 and CDR2: DFQATT, SNEGSKA (reference sequence). The CDR3 DNA follows: TGCAGTGCAGCGGGACTAGCTGACGAGCAGTACTTC. This gives the protein CSAAGLADEQYF.

This rearrangement joins TRBV3-1 to TRBJ2-1; 8 nucleotides agree with TRBD2. V lost 4 bases to trimming and J lost 4 bases; unmatched junction nucleotides: 3. Germline CDR1 reads LGHDT; CDR2 reads YNNKEL (reference sequence). This CDR3 is built from 14 residues. The CDR3 DNA reads TGTGCCAGCAGCCTCCCTAGCGGGTACAATGAGCAGTTCTTC. Protein product: CASSLPSGYNEQFF.

This clonotype has ten or more counts. The CDR3 sequence is CASSSVSGWNTEAFF. The CDR3 DNA follows: TGTGCCAGCAGCTCCGTGAGCGGTTGGAACACTGAAGCTTTCTTT. The chain links TRBV7-2 to TRBJ1-1; D is undetermined. The CDR3 is made up of 15 amino acids. V shed 4 bases and J shed 1 base, with 13 bases lying between them. CDR1 SGHTA and CDR2 FQGNSA come from the germline V gene.

The J gene is TRBJ2-7, the V gene TRBV13; TRBD2 agrees at 9 bases. The CDR3 totals 17 residues. The germline V gene has CDR1 PRHDT and CDR2 FYEKMQ (reference sequence). The trim removed 0 bases at V and 0 bases at J, leaving 6 bases unmatched. The CDR3 is CASSLGRSAGGSYEQYF. The CDR3 bases are TGTGCCAGCAGCTTAGGCCGTTCAGCGGGAGGCTCCTACGAGCAGTACTTC.

This clonotype was detected only a few times. The chain employs TRBV29-1 and TRBJ1-1, with TRBD1 identical over 7 bases. J gave up 1 base and V 7 bases, and 6 bases lay outside the gene matches. This CDR3 contains 13 residues. Per the germline V gene, CDR1 is SQVTM and CDR2 is ANQGSEA. Here the CDR3 DNA reads TGCAGCGCAGACCGACAGGGGAACACTGAAGCTTTCTTT. It translates to CSADRQGNTEAFF.

The rearrangement links TRBV5-6 to TRBJ2-7; the D gene is possibly TRBD2 (6 bases). CDR1 SGHDT and CDR2 YYEEEE come from the germline V gene. Trimming left V 3 bases short and J 0 bases short, with 16 bases between. This CDR3 has 16 residues. CDR3 DNA: TGTGCCAGCAGCTACAGTAGGCGGGACTCCTCCTACGAGCAGTACTTC. It translates to CASSYSRRDSSYEQYF.

This clonotype has just a few counts. The chain joins TRBV28 to TRBJ2-1; 10 bases align to TRBD1. Germline V gene sequence: CDR1 MDHEN, CDR2 SYDVKM. V shed 2 bases and J 2 bases; nucleotides not matched to a gene: 6. This CDR3 is built from 17 residues. The CDR3 protein is CASSLPDRGPTYNEQFF. The CDR3 DNA reads TGTGCCAGCAGTTTACCTGACAGGGGGCCGACCTACAATGAGCAGTTCTTC.

This clonotype appeared a few times. V gene TRBV30 combines with J gene TRBJ2-3; D unresolved. There are 13 residues in the CDR3. CDR1 and CDR2 (germline): GTSNPN, SVGIG (reference sequence). Trimming shortened V by 2 bases and J by 5 bases, and 11 bases separated the two germline ends. In DNA form, the CDR3 reads TGTGCCTGGAGTTGGCAGAATGAAGATACGCAGTATTTT. Translation gives CAWSWQNEDTQYF.

On this clonotype itself: A read error may explain this, as a much larger clone is one base away. This chain links TRBV29-1 with TRBJ1-5, with D possibly matching TRBD1 (6 bases). This CDR3 has 13 residues. Germline values: CDR1 SQVTM, CDR2 ANQGSEA. Trimming took 6 bases from V and 5 from J, leaving 14 bases between them. CDR3 loop: CSVAGTSDQPQHF. CDR3 DNA sequence: TGCAGCGTCGCCGGGACAAGTGATCAGCCCCAGCATTTT.

This clonotype has ten or more counts. The chain joins TRBV5-1 to TRBJ1-1; 10 bases are shared with TRBD1. Germline CDR1 SGHRS, CDR2 YFSETQ. J lost 1 base, V lost 1 base, and 4 bases had no gene match. The CDR3 length is 16 residues. CDR3 bases: TGCGCCAGCAGCTTGTGGGGACAGGGGAGGAACACTGAAGCTTTCTTT. It codes for CASSLWGQGRNTEAFF. The full variable domain, rest sourced from reference TRBV5-1 and TRBJ1-1, is KAGVTQTPRYLIKTRGQQVTLSCSPISGHRSVSWYQQTPGQGLQFLFEYFSETQRNKGNFPGRFSGRQFSNSRSEMNVSTLELGDSALYLCASSLWGQGRNTEAFFGQGTRLTVV.